This TCR beta chain came from a study of cytomegalovirus exposure and HLA in healthy donors. Primers for the PCR totalled 60 Vbeta and 13 Jbeta. Measured with immunoSEQ multiplex PCR; TCRdb has only the in-frame clones, and not every one. The sample carries approximately 130,000 clones, roughly 70% recorded once. Study-level points and caveats: As a later analysis showed, several of the most significant clusters appeared to be linked to common viral pathogens. The majority of CMV-associated TCR beta chains were reported as apparently HLA-restricted in a later analysis. The authors enumerated 180 or so TCR beta chains as linked to cytomegalovirus.

This CDR3 spans 14 amino acids. In germline, CDR1 is SQVTM, CDR2 ANQGSEA. V shed 7 bases and J 2 bases; nucleotides not matched to a gene: 3. Regarding this clone: Its specificity is unknown.

This receptor was taken from a man aged 25-45 years in good health and CMV-seronegative. The sample comprised PBMCs. The V and J genes are TRBV29-1 and TRBJ2-1, with 12 bases lining up with TRBD2. The CDR3 spells CSGRLAGAYNEQFF. The DNA for the CDR3 is TGCAGCGGAAGACTAGCGGGAGCCTACAATGAGCAGTTCTTC.